This T cell receptor beta chain was observed in a study of vaccination and CD4 T cells after COVID-19. The treatment is: roughly 10-day PBMC culture with coronavirus spike peptide pools or control peptides (ViraFEST assay). CD4+ T lymphocytes from the unexposed donor were collected before the COVID-19 pandemic (2011-2018). The CDR3 extends over 14 amino acids. With 6 bases removed from V and 5 bases from J, the gap between germline ends came to 18 bases. Germline V CDR1 and CDR2: DFQATT, SNEGSKA (reference sequence). This clonotype was counted a few times. The antigen is not known. The Oncomine TCR Beta short-read assay sequenced DNA from cultured CD4+ T cells. Using the QIAamp micro DNA kit, genomic DNA was extracted from the CD4+ T cells that had been cultured. TCRdb re-derived calls from the PCR reads in MiXCR, one entry per CDR3 protein. The sample holds fewer than 13,000 distinct CDR3 sequences, 30% to 40% seen once.

V is TRBV20-1 and J is TRBJ2-3, with a weak D call TRBD2 (6 bases). Material: CD4+ T cells from blood, cultured in vitro. This clonotype was sampled from a human donor in good health. The CDR3: CSAPFAGLIDTQYF. The DNA for the CDR3 is TGCAGTGCCCCGTTTGCGGGGTTAATAGATACGCAGTATTTT.